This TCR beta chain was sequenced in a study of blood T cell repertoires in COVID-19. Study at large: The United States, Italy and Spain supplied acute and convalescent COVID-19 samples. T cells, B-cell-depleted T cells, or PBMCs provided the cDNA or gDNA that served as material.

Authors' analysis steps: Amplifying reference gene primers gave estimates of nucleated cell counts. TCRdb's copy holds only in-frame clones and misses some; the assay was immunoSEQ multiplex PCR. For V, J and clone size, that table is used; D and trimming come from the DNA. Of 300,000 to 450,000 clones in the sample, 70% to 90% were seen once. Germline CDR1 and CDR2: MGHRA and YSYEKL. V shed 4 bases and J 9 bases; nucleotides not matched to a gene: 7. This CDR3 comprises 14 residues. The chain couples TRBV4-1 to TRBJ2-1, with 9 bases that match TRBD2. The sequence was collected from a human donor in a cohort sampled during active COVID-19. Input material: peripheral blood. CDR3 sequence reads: CASSLGLARSEQFF. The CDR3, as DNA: TGCGCCAGCAGCCTGGGACTAGCTAGGAGTGAGCAGTTCTTC.